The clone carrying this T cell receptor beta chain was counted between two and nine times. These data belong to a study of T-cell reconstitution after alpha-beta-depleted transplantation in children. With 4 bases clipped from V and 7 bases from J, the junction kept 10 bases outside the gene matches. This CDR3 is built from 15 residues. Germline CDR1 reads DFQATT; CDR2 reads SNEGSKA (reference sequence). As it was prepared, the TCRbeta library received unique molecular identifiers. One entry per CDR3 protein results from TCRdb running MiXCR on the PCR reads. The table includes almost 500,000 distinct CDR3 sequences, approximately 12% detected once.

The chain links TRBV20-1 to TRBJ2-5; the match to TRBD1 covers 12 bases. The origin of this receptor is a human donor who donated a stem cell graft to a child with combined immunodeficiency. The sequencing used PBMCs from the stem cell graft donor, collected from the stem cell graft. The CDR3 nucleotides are TGCAGTGCTACCCGGGGACAGGGGGCATTGGGGACCCAGTACTTC. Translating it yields CSATRGQGALGTQYF.